This T cell receptor beta chain was captured by sequencing in a study of response to subunit inactivated influenza vaccine. This clonotype came up a few times. V lost 7 bases to trimming and J lost 5 bases; unmatched junction nucleotides: 5. Germline V gene sequence: CDR1 MNHEY, CDR2 SVGEGT. CDR3 size: 14 residues. In TCRdb, the RT-PCR reads were re-called with MiXCR into one record per CDR3 protein. Here the sample spans under 800,000 distinct CDR3 sequences, roughly 13% being singletons. V usage is TRBV6-2 or TRBV6-3 and J usage is TRBJ2-3, with 11 bases fitting TRBD2. The sequenced sample was PBMCs from blood, obtained approximately 15 days before vaccination. The receptor's source is a man aged 50 to 60 who received an inactivated influenza vaccine. CDR3 coding DNA: TGTGCCAGCACCGACGGGACTAGCGGAGATACGCAGTATTTT. Protein sequence: CASTDGTSGDTQYF.